Described below is a single TCR beta chain sequence and its context. Its antigen specificity is not known. Qualities for individual bases were not recorded, and no much larger clone is one base off. The sample is drawn from a study of persistence of HIV-infected CD4 T cells (dated by TCRdb to between 2020 and 2021). In the study overall: The median time participants had been on suppressive ART was under 10 years. Peripheral blood samples of up to roughly 200 mL were obtained at multiple time points, with the exception of two participants, for whom leukapheresis was performed at a single time point. The study isolated CMV- and HIV-1 Gag-responding CD4+ T cells from ART-treated individuals to examine antigen-driven clonal expansion of HIV-1-infected cells. TCRbeta sequencing assessed the clonality of all cells in each sorted population, while proviral sequencing assessed the clonality of infected cells. The TCR cluster analysis across participants included 8 participants for CMV and roughly 7 participants for Gag. General study outcomes and caveats: The study involved few individuals and tested only a limited range of antigens. Degenerate expanded CDR3beta sequences were enriched in antigen-responding cells, suggesting convergent selection of CD4+ responses to CMV and Gag. TCR oligoclonality correlated with proviral oligoclonality within the same sorted populations. TCRbeta richness in CMV- and Gag-responding cells was significantly lower than in anti-CD3/anti-CD28-responding cells; CMV-responding cells had higher oligoclonality than CD3/CD28-stimulated and Gag-responding cells. Bulk TCR analyses could not be limited to the rare CMV-responding cells that actually contained HIV-1 proviruses.

The treatment or condition tag for this specimen amounts to: suppressive antiretroviral therapy. A pool of overlapping 15-mer peptides from HIV-1 Gag, at 1 ug per peptide per mL, was used to stimulate the cells. CD4+ T cells that responded were sorted based on upregulation of both CD40 ligand and CD69. Participants were HIV-1-infected adults who started suppressive ART during chronic infection. For at least 4 years, participants had undetectable plasma HIV-1 RNA, below 50 copies/mL. To be included, a participant needed positive CMV serology and a CD4+ T cell count above 400 cells/uL. Before stimulation, PBMCs were isolated using density centrifugation and depleted of CD8+ T cells. For less than 20 hours, CD8-depleted PBMCs were stimulated with anti-CD28/CD49d costimulation, a CD40-blocking antibody, and enfuvirtide, which was added to prevent new infections. Cells were sorted on a Beckman Coulter MoFlo Legacy or XDP sorter, with propidium iodide excluding dead cells. The QIAamp DNA Mini Kit was used for genomic DNA extraction from samples above one million cells, and the Quick-DNA Microprep Kit was used otherwise.

The cysteine opens and the phenylalanine closes a CDR3 of 14 amino acids. Just the 42-base CDR3 DNA is kept, in frame starting at base 1. The immunoSEQ hsTCRB assay version 4, run in survey mode, was used to sequence TCRbeta repertoires from genomic DNA. Genomic DNA was diluted to approximately 9.4 ng/uL, and up to roughly 1 ug per sample was used for TCRbeta sequencing. From the authors' description of their analysis: ImmunoSeq Analyzer 3.0 was used for analysis of TCRbeta data, and diversity was computed on productive nucleotide rearrangements. Lower-bound TCR diversity was estimated with the improved Chao index, and clonality with the Gini coefficient using the Immunarch R package. Different nucleotide rearrangements encoding the same CDR3beta amino acid sequence were counted as distinct clonotypes. TCRbeta sequences significantly enriched in antigen-responding cells relative to anti-CD3/anti-CD28-activated cells were identified by differential abundance analysis. TCRs were clustered by predicted peptide-MHC specificity with GLIPH2, both within individual participants and across merged participant data sets. The table comes from immuneACCESS by way of TCRdb, which keeps in-frame sequences with V and J called. Part of the clones is missing from these tables; in studies checked, under half for an unresolved V gene and the rest for unknown reasons. Clone size and the V and J calls come from that table; the DNA yielded D and trimming. The sample records fewer than 40,000 clones, roughly 70% of which are singletons. The ten largest account for roughly 1.5% of the sample.

The source of this sequence is an adult man with HIV who was CMV-seropositive. The starting material was CD4+ T cells sorted from PBMCs after approximately 20-hour stimulation, obtained from a patient who received antiretroviral therapy. The cell subset or site label, read with the paper, signifies: CD40L+CD69+ CD4 T cells responding to HIV-1 Gag peptides. The chain is made from TRBV12-1 and TRBJ2-7; TRBD1, the table's D call, lacks a check against the DNA. TRBV12-1 is a pseudogene segment. The CDR3 corresponds to CASSFEQGTYEQYF. The bases read TGTGCCAGCAGCTTTGAGCAGGGGACCTACGAGCAGTACTTC.